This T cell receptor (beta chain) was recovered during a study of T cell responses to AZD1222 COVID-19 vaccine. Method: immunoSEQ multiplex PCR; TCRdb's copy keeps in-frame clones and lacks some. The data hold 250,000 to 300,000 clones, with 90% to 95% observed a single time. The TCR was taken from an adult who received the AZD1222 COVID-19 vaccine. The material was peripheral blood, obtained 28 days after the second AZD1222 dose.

CDR3 amino acids: CSGSTSGTTDTQYF. The CDR3 DNA reads as TGCAGCGGATCGACTAGCGGGACCACAGATACGCAGTATTTT. The chain has TRBV29-1 and TRBJ2-3, with 11 bases aligning to TRBD2. In germline, CDR1 is SQVTM, CDR2 ANQGSEA. V lost 7 bases, J lost 2 bases, and 5 bases stayed unmatched. CDR3 length equals 14 residues.